The table lists the clone carrying this T cell receptor beta chain with many counts. The antigen is undetermined. This CDR3 comprises 18 residues. The V gene's germline CDR1 is SQVTM and CDR2 ANQGSEA. The data originate from a study of CD8 T cells in ankylosing spondylitis. Study results and caveats: Certain motif variants had earlier been reported in reactive arthritis synovial fluid and blood. About 8 highly homologous variants formed a TCR beta motif that appeared characteristic of ankylosing spondylitis blood.

TCRdb re-called the 5' RACE reads with MiXCR, one entry per CDR3 protein. The sample lists 200,000 to 300,000 distinct CDR3 sequences, around 7.8% occurring once. The clonotype comes from a male donor with ankylosing spondylitis or in good health (not recorded which). Input material: blood, either unsorted or a sorted T cell fraction (not recorded which). V gene TRBV29-1 combines with J gene TRBJ2-1; 8 bases map to TRBD2. Here the CDR3 DNA reads TGCAACACCCAGGGGCCGAGCAGGGGACTAGACTCCTACAATGAGCAGTTCTTC. Encoded protein: CNTQGPSRGLDSYNEQFF.